This TCR beta chain was captured by sequencing in a study of OX40 agonist ivuxolimab in advanced cancers. Only in-frame clones appear in the TCRdb table, and some are missing; sequencing was by immunoSEQ multiplex PCR. Of around 30,000 clones listed, about 83% were seen once; the top ten hold about a fifth. With 4 bases removed from V and 3 bases from J, the gap between germline ends came to 19 bases. CDR3 length: 16 residues. The germline V gene encodes CDR1 SGHVS and CDR2 FQNEAQ. V is TRBV7-8 and J is TRBJ2-7; D is perhaps TRBD1 (6 bases). The starting material was CD4+ or CD8+ T cells sorted from blood, obtained in a trial of the OX40 agonist ivuxolimab. The TCR originated in an adult with an advanced solid tumor such as melanoma, head and neck, liver or kidney cancer. CDR3 coding DNA: TGTGCCAGCAGCTCGCCCGGTATGGCAGGGGTCTACGAGCAGTACTTC. Its translation: CASSSPGMAGVYEQYF.